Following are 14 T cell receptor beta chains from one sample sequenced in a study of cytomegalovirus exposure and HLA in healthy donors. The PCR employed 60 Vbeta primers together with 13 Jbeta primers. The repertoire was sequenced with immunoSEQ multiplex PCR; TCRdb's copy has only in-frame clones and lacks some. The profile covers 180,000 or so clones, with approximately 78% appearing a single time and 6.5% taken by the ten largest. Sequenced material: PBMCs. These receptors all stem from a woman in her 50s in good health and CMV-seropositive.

For the CDR3, the DNA is TGTGCCAGCAGACGTAGCGGGGGGGGGAATGAGCAGTTCTTC. Its translation: CASRRSGGGNEQFF. The rearrangement links TRBV7-2 to TRBJ2-1, with TRBD2 matching 11 bases. This CDR3 is 14 amino acids long. V gave up 6 bases and J gave up 7 bases; unmatched junction bases: 5. Per germline, CDR1 SGHTA and CDR2 FQGNSA.

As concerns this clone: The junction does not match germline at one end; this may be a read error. The DNA of the CDR3 is TGTGCCAGCAGGGGACAGGGAAAGAACTCTGAAGCTTTCTTT. It translates to CASRGQGKNSEAFF. The gene calls are TRBV6-5 and TRBJ1-1; TRBD1 matches at 9 bases. This CDR3 contains 14 residues. CDR1 MNHEY and CDR2 SVGAGI come from the germline V gene.

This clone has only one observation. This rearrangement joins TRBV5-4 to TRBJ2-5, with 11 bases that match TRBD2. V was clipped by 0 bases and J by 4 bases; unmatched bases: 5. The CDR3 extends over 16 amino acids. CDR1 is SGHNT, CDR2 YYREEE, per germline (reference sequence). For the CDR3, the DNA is TGTGCCAGCAGCTTGGGCCCTAGCGGGGGGCGAGAGACCCAGTACTTC. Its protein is CASSLGPSGGRETQYF. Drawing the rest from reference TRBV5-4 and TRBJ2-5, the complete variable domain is ETGVTQSPTHLIKTRGQQVTLRCSSQSGHNTVSWYQQALGQGPQFIFQYYREEENGRGNFPPRFSGLQFPNYSSELNVNALELDDSALYLCASSLGPSGGRETQYFGPGTRLLVL.

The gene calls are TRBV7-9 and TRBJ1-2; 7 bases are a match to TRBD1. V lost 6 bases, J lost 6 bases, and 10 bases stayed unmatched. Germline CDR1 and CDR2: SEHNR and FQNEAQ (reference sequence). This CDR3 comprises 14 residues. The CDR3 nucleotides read TGTGCCAGCAGTCCGTATACAGGGGATGATGGCTACACCTTC. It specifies CASSPYTGDDGYTF.

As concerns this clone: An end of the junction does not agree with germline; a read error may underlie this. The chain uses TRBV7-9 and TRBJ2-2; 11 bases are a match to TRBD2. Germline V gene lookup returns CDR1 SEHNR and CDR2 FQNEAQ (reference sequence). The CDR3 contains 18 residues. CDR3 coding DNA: TGTTCCAGCAGCTTCGGACTAGCGGGTCCGCCTTTCACCGGGGAGCTGTTTTTT. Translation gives CSSSFGLAGPPFTGELFF.

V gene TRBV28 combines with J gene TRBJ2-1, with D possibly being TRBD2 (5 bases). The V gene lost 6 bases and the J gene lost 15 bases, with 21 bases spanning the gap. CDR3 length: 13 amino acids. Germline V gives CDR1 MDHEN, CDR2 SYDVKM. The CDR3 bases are TGTGCCAGCAGGGGCCTTAGTTACAATGAGGGGTTCTTC. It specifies CASRGLSYNEGFF.

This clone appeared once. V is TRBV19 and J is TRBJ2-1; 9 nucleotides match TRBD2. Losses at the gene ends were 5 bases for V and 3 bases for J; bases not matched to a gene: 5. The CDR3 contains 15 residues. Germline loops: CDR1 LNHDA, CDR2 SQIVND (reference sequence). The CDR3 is CASSGHSGGYNEQFF. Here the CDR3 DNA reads TGTGCCAGTAGTGGACATAGCGGGGGCTACAATGAGCAGTTCTTC.

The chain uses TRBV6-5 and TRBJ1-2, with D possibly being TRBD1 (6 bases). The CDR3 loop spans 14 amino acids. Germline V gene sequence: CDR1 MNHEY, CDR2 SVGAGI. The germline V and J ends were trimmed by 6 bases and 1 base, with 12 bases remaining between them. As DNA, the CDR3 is TGTGCCAGCAGGGACAGCCCGTATAACTATGGCTACACCTTC. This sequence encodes CASRDSPYNYGYTF.

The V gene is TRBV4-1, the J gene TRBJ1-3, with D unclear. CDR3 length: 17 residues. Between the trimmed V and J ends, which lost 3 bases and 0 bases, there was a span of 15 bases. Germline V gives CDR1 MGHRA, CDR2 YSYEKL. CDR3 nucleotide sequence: TGCGCCAGCAGCCAGTTCCACTCGGAGAGCTCTGGAAACACCATATATTTT. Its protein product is CASSQFHSESSGNTIYF.

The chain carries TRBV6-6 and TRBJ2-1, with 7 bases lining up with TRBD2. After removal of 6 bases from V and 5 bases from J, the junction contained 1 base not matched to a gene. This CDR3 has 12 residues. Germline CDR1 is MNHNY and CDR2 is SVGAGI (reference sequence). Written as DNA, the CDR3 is TGTGCCAGCAGGACTAGCCACAATGAGCAGTTCTTC. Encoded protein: CASRTSHNEQFF.

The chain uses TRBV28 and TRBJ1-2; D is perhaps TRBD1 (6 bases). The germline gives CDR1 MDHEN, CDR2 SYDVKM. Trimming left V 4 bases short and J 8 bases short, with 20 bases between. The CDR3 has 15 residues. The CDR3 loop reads CASSSPGRGSDGYTF. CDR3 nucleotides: TGTGCCAGCAGTTCACCGGGCAGGGGATCTGACGGCTACACCTTC.

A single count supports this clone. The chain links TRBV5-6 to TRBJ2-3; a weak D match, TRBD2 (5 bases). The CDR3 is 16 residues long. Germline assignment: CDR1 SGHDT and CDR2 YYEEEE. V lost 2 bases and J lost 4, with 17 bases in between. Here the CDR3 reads CASSFMSEVGADTQYF. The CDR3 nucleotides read TGTGCCAGCAGCTTTATGTCGGAGGTTGGGGCAGATACGCAGTATTTT.

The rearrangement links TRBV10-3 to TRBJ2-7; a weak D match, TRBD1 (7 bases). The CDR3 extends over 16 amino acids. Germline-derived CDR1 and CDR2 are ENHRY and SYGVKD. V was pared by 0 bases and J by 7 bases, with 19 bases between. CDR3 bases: TGTGCCATCAGTGAGTCGGACAGGCGAGGGGGGTGGGAGCAGTACTTC. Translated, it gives CAISESDRRGGWEQYF.

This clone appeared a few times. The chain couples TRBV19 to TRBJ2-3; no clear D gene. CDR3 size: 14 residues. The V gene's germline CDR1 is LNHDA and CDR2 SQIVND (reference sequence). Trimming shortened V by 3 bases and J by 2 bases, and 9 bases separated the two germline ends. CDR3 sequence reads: CASSIQELTDTQYF. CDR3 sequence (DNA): TGTGCCAGTAGTATCCAGGAACTCACAGATACGCAGTATTTT.